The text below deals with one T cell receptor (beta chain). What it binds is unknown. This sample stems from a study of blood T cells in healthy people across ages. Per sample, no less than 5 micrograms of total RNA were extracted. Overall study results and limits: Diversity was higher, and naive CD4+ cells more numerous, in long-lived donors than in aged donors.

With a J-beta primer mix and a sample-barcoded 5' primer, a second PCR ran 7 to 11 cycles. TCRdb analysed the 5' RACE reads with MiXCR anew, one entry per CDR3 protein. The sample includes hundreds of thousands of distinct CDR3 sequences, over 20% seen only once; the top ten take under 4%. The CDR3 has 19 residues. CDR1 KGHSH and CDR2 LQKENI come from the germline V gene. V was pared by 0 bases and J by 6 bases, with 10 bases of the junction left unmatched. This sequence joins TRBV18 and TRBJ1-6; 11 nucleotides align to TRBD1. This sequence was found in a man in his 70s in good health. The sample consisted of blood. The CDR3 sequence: CASSPPNTGQGASNSPLHF. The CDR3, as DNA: TGTGCCAGCTCACCACCGAATACAGGACAGGGGGCCTCTAATTCACCCCTCCACTTT. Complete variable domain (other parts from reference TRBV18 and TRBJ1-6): NAGVMQNPRHLVRRRGQEARLRCSPMKGHSHVYWYRQLPEEGLKFMVYLQKENIIDESGMPKERFSAEFPKEGPSILRIQQVVRGDSAAYFCASSPPNTGQGASNSPLHFGNGTRLTVT.